Listed below are T cell receptor beta chains from one sample, sequenced in a study of blood T cell repertoires in COVID-19. Sequenced by immunoSEQ multiplex PCR; TCRdb stores in-frame clones only, minus some. The profile covers roughly 150,000 clones, with about 87% appearing a single time and roughly 2.5% taken by the ten largest. Sequencing was done on a sample of peripheral blood. The origin of the receptors is a woman aged 80 or over with COVID-19, enrolled during active disease. CDR3s include the opening cysteine and the closing phenylalanine or tryptophan. D genes are given only for firm matches.

j_call d_call v_call cdr3_nt cdr3_aa
TRBJ2-1 TRBD2 TRBV9 TGTGCCAGCAGCGTACCGGGAGGGGGGCAGGGTGAGCAGTTCTTC CASSVPGGGQGEQFF
TRBJ2-7 TRBD1 TRBV7-2 TGTGCCAGCAGAGGGGGCGGCTGGGGGTACGAGCAGTACTTC CASRGGGWGYEQYF
TRBJ1-2 TRBD1 TRBV5-1 TGCGCCAGCAGCTTGGAGGCAGGGGGAGGTGGCTACACCTTC CASSLEAGGGGYTF
TRBJ2-6 . TRBV6-5 TGTGCCAGCCGAGGCATTGGGGCCAACGTCCTGACTTTC CASRGIGANVLTF
TRBJ1-5 . TRBV6-6 TGTGCCAGCAGGCTCGACTTGAATAGCAATCAGCCCCAGCATTTT CASRLDLNSNQPQHF
TRBJ2-7 . TRBV13 TGTGCCAGCAGCCTCCTAGCGAATAGCTCCTACGAGCAGTACTTC CASSLLANSSYEQYF
TRBJ1-1 TRBD1 TRBV2 TGTGCCAGCAGTGGTGGGACAGGGTCGGTAGCTTTCTTT CASSGGTGSVAFF
TRBJ1-4 . TRBV28 TGTGCCAGCAGTTTAGGATCCGGGGGGAAGGTTGGCAACTATGGTGCTAATGAAAAACTGTTTTTT CASSLGSGGKVGNYGANEKLFF
TRBJ1-5 . TRBV6-5 TGTGCCAGCAGTTACCGCGCAGGGAAGAATCAGCCCCAGCATTTT CASSYRAGKNQPQHF
TRBJ2-1 . TRBV5-1 TGCGCCAGCAGCCCCTCCCCCCGGAGGGATGAGCAGTTCTTC CASSPSPRRDEQFF
TRBJ1-4 . TRBV5-1 TGCGCCAGCAGCTTCTCAGGGGTCGATCTGTTTTTT CASSFSGVDLFF
TRBJ1-4 . TRBV7-9 TGTGCCAGCAGCTTTGGAGATAATGAAAAACTGTTTTTT CASSFGDNEKLFF
TRBJ1-4 TRBD1 TRBV28 TGTGCCAGCAGTTTAGCAGGGGGCTTAGCAACTAATGAAAAACTGTTTTTT CASSLAGGLATNEKLFF
TRBJ1-1 . TRBV28 TGTGCCAGCAGCTTTCTTACTTCCGGGAGCATCTTT CASSFLTSGSIF
TRBJ1-2 . TRBV6-6 TGTGCCAGCAGCTCTACCGGAGAACTAGATGTGGGCTACACCTTC CASSSTGELDVGYTF
TRBJ1-1 . TRBV4-2 TGTGCCAGCAGCCAACCCGGGATAATGAACACTGAAGCTTTCTTT CASSQPGIMNTEAFF
TRBJ1-1 . TRBV11-2 TGTGCCAGCAGCTTAGATAGAGGGACTGAAGCTTTCTTT CASSLDRGTEAFF
TRBJ1-4 TRBD1 TRBV28 TGTGCCAGCAGTGTCGCCGGGACAGGGCATGAAAAACTGTTTTTT CASSVAGTGHEKLFF
TRBJ1-4 . TRBV6-1 TGTGCCAGCAGTGAATGGGGAGGAGAAAAACTGTTTTTT CASSEWGGEKLFF
TRBJ2-1 . TRBV6-2/TRBV6-3 TGTGCCAGCAGTTTAACAGAGTACAATGAGCAGTTCTTC CASSLTEYNEQFF